The TCR beta chain under discussion was sequenced for a study of blood T cell repertoires in COVID-19. Whole-study context: Both acute and convalescent COVID-19 samples were obtained from the United States, Italy and Spain. T cells, B-cell-depleted T cells, or PBMCs provided the cDNA or gDNA that served as material.

Methods used by the authors: Quantification of nucleated cells was approximated via reference gene primer amplification. Clones were sequenced by immunoSEQ multiplex PCR, and TCRdb holds only the in-frame ones, with some missing. D and trimming come from the DNA, and the V and J calls and clone size come from that table. The repertoire consists of 150,000 to 200,000 clones, with under 95% occurring once and the leading ten covering over 15%. The germline CDR1 and CDR2 sequences are MNHEY and SVGAGI. Trimming removed 7 bases from V and 11 bases from J, with 15 bases in between. This CDR3 is built from 12 residues.

This clonotype originated in a man aged 55 to 70 with active or convalescent COVID-19. Sequences were obtained from peripheral blood. The chain uses TRBV6-5 and TRBJ2-1; D might be TRBD2 (6 bases). The CDR3 DNA reads as TGTGCCAGCAAGATGCCGGGACTTCAGCAGTTCTTC. Its protein product is CASKMPGLQQFF.